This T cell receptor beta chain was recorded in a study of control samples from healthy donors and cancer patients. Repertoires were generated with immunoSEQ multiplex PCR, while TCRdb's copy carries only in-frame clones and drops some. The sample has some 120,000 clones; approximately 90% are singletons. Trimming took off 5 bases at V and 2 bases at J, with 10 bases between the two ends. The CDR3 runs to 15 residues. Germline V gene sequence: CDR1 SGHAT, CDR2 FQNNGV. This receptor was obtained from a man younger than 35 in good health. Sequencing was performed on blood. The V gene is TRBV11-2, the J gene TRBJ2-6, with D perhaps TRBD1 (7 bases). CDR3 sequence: CASSARGAGANVLTF. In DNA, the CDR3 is TGTGCCAGCAGCGCCAGGGGGGCTGGGGCCAACGTCCTGACTTTC.